What follows are 14 T cell receptor beta chains derived from one specimen sequenced in a study of cytomegalovirus exposure and HLA in healthy donors. Generated by immunoSEQ multiplex PCR, the TCRdb table keeps only in-frame clones and is missing some. Found here are 250,000 to 400,000 clones, roughly 88% of them singletons; the top ten hold around 0.91%. Material for sequencing was PBMCs. All receptors come from a man between 25 and 39 years old in good health and CMV-seronegative.

This clone was counted a few times. The genes are TRBV7-2 and TRBJ2-2; unclear D gene. Looked up from germline, CDR1 is SGHTA and CDR2 is FQGNSA. V was clipped by 5 bases and J by 8 bases, with 12 bases between them. CDR3 size: 13 residues. CDR3 sequence: CASSPPTSGELFF. The CDR3 nucleotides are TGTGCCAGCAGCCCCCCTACGTCAGGGGAGCTGTTTTTT.

The chain has TRBV14 and TRBJ2-1, with D possibly being TRBD1 (5 bases). The V gene's germline CDR1 is SGHDN and CDR2 FVKESK. V lost 3 bases and J 8 bases, leaving 11 bases between the germline ends. This CDR3 region has 13 residues. The CDR3 DNA follows: TGTGCCAGCAGCCAGCTCCAGGGCTATGAGCAGTTCTTC. Translated: CASSQLQGYEQFF.

The V call is TRBV7-9, the J call TRBJ2-3; D not resolved. The CDR3 spans 14 residues. CDR1 and CDR2 (germline): SEHNR, FQNEAQ (reference sequence). The V and J ends lost 5 bases and 4 bases respectively, with 13 bases between them. The CDR3 protein is CASSLPDTADTQYF. CDR3 sequence (DNA): TGTGCCAGCAGCCTACCCGACACAGCAGATACGCAGTATTTT.

The chain couples TRBV25-1 to TRBJ1-1; D might be TRBD1 (6 bases). The germline V gene has CDR1 MGHDK and CDR2 SYGVNS. The CDR3 length is 15 residues. Trimming left V 5 bases short and J 8 bases short, with 21 bases between. This chain's CDR3 is CASSPSRGAGVEAFF. The DNA of the CDR3 is TGTGCCAGCAGTCCCAGCCGGGGGGCAGGAGTAGAAGCTTTCTTT.

The CDR3: CASSSGTGRGEKLFF. The CDR3 DNA follows: TGTGCCAGTAGTTCGGGGACAGGGCGAGGCGAAAAACTGTTTTTT. This chain links TRBV19 with TRBJ1-4; 9 bases line up with TRBD1. CDR3 length: 15 residues. The J segment lost 8 bases and the V segment lost 5 bases, leaving 9 bases of the junction unmatched. The germline V gene encodes CDR1 LNHDA and CDR2 SQIVND (reference sequence).

This chain links TRBV5-4 with TRBJ2-2, with D perhaps TRBD2 (6 bases). The length of the CDR3 is 16 residues. Germline V gene lookup returns CDR1 SGHNT and CDR2 YYREEE (reference sequence). V was trimmed by 0 bases and J by 7 bases, leaving 16 bases between them. The CDR3 loop is CASSLGVAADGGELFF. The CDR3 DNA reads as TGTGCCAGCAGCTTGGGAGTAGCGGCTGATGGCGGGGAGCTGTTTTTT.

CDR3 protein: CSALGWTGENEQYF. Written as DNA, the CDR3 is TGCAGCGCCCTCGGGTGGACAGGGGAAAACGAGCAGTACTTC. The chain recombines TRBV29-1 with TRBJ2-7; TRBD1 aligns across 9 bases. Germline V gene data show CDR1 as SQVTM and CDR2 as ANQGSEA. CDR3 length: 14 amino acids. With V trimmed by 7 bases and J by 5 bases, 12 bases remained unmatched.

J is TRBJ2-7 and V is TRBV14, with TRBD2 identical over 11 bases. The germline CDR1 and CDR2 sequences are SGHDN and FVKESK. Germline trimming cut 4 bases from V and 3 bases from J; bases unmatched to any gene: 5. CDR3 length: 15 residues. CDR3 region: CASSRFGTSGYEQYF. In nucleotides, the CDR3 is TGTGCCAGCAGCCGATTCGGGACTAGCGGCTACGAGCAGTACTTC.

This clone showed up just once. This chain joins TRBV28 and TRBJ2-5, with TRBD2 matching over 15 bases. The V segment lost 5 bases and the J segment 1 base; nucleotides outside the gene matches: 2. The CDR3 consists of 16 residues. Germline-derived CDR1 and CDR2 are MDHEN and SYDVKM. This CDR3 reads CASSRGLAGGQETQYF. The CDR3 bases are TGTGCCAGCAGTCGGGGACTAGCGGGGGGCCAAGAGACCCAGTACTTC.

V usage is TRBV4-1 and J usage is TRBJ2-1; 8 bases match TRBD2. The germline V gene encodes CDR1 MGHRA and CDR2 YSYEKL. After removal of 1 base from V and 7 bases from J, the junction contained 9 bases not matched to a gene. CDR3 size: 16 residues. The CDR3 protein is CASSQVPSGQGNEQFF. CDR3 DNA: TGCGCCAGCAGCCAAGTACCTAGCGGGCAAGGGAATGAGCAGTTCTTC.

The V call is TRBV7-8, the J call TRBJ1-4, with TRBD1 as a possible D gene (5 bases). This CDR3 has 15 amino acids. Deletions cut 5 bases from V and 8 bases from J, with 18 bases between. CDR1 is SGHVS, CDR2 FQNEAQ, per germline. CDR3 sequence: CASSMGGGIGEKLFF. The DNA of the CDR3 is TGTGCCAGCAGCATGGGCGGGGGGATTGGAGAAAAACTGTTTTTT.

J is TRBJ2-1 and V is TRBV5-1; 7 bases line up with TRBD1. J was trimmed by 3 bases and V by 5 bases; bases with no gene match: 5. CDR1 is SGHRS and CDR2 is YFSETQ in the germline V gene. The CDR3 is 14 residues long. The CDR3 sequence: CASSLGQDYNEQFF. DNA of the CDR3: TGCGCCAGCAGTCTCGGACAGGACTACAATGAGCAGTTCTTC. The full variable domain, completed using reference TRBV5-1 and TRBJ2-1, is KAGVTQTPRYLIKTRGQQVTLSCSPISGHRSVSWYQQTPGQGLQFLFEYFSETQRNKGNFPGRFSGRQFSNSRSEMNVSTLELGDSALYLCASSLGQDYNEQFFGPGTRLTVL.

The rearrangement links TRBV29-1 to TRBJ1-2, with 10 positions matching TRBD1. CDR3 length equals 14 residues. The germline CDR1 and CDR2 sequences are SQVTM and ANQGSEA. The V gene end was trimmed by 5 bases and the J gene end by 2 bases; junction bases not matched to a gene: 5. CDR3 amino acids: CSVYPGQGNYGYTF. Here the CDR3 DNA reads TGCAGCGTTTACCCGGGACAGGGGAACTATGGCTACACCTTC.

The chain has TRBV7-2 and TRBJ1-2; the D gene is possibly TRBD1 (6 bases). This CDR3 contains 15 residues. Trimming took 4 bases from V and 4 from J, leaving 16 bases between them. From germline, CDR1 is SGHTA and CDR2 FQGNSA. The CDR3 bases are TGTGCCAGCAGCTCGCGAACAGGGAATCCCTATGGCTACACCTTC. As protein: CASSSRTGNPYGYTF. Full variable domain (outside the CDR3, taken from reference TRBV7-2 and TRBJ1-2): GAGVSQSPSNKVTEKGKDVELRCDPISGHTALYWYRQSLGQGLEFLIYFQGNSAPDKSGLPSDRFSAERTGGSVSTLTIQRTQQEDSAVYLCASSSRTGNPYGYTFGSGTRLTVV.